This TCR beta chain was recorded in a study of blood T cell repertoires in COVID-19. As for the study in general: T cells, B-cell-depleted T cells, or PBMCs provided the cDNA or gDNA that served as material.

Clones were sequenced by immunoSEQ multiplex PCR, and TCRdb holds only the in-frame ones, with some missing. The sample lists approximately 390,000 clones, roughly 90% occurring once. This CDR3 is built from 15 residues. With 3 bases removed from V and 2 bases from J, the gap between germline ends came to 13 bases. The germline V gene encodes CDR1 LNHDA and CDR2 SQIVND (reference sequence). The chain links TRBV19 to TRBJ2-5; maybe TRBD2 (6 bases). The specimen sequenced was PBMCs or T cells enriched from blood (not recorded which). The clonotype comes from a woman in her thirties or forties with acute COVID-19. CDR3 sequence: CASSIRTGVQETQYF. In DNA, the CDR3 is TGTGCCAGTAGTATCAGGACGGGGGTACAAGAGACCCAGTACTTC. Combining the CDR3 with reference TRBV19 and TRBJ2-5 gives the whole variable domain DGGITQSPKYLFRKEGQNVTLSCEQNLNHDAMYWYRQDPGQGLRLIYYSQIVNDFQKGDIAEGYSVSREKKESFPLTVTSAQKNPTAFYLCASSIRTGVQETQYFGPGTRLLVL.